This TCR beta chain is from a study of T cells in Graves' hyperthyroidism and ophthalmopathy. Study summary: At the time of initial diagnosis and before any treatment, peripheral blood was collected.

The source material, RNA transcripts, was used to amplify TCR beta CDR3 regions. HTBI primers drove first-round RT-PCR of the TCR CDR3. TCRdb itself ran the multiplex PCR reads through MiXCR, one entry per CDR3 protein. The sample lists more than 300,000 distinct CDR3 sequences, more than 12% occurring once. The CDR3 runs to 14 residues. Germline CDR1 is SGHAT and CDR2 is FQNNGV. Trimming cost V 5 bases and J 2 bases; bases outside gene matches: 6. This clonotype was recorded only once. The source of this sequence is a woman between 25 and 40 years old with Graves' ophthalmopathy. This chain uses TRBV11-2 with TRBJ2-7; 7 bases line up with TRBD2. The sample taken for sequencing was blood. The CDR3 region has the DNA TGTGCCAGCAGCCCAACCGGACTAGCCTACGAGCAGTACTTC. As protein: CASSPTGLAYEQYF.